These 16 T cell receptor beta chains share one sample of origin, sequenced in a study of OX40 agonist ivuxolimab in advanced cancers. The assay was immunoSEQ multiplex PCR, and TCRdb's table has in-frame clones only and misses some. The sample yields roughly 15,000 clones, about 90% seen once. Sequenced here: CD4+ or CD8+ T cells sorted from blood, sampled in a trial of the OX40 agonist ivuxolimab. These receptors were collected from an adult with an advanced solid tumor such as melanoma, head and neck, liver or kidney cancer.

The J gene is TRBJ1-1, the V gene TRBV29-1; no firm D call. This CDR3 region has 12 residues. V gave up 5 bases and J gave up 1 base, with 8 bases separating them. Germline lookup yields CDR1 SQVTM and CDR2 ANQGSEA. CDR3 coding DNA: TGCAGCGTTATGAACACGAACACTGAAGCTTTCTTT. This codes for CSVMNTNTEAFF.

The chain combines TRBV27 with TRBJ2-2, with D uncertain. The CDR3 consists of 14 residues. CDR1 is MNHEY and CDR2 is SMNVEV in the germline V gene (reference sequence). The V end lost 3 bases, the J end lost 1 base, and 6 bases lay between the germline ends. CDR3 in DNA: TGTGCCAGCAGTTTTTGGGAGAACACCGGGGAGCTGTTTTTT. This encodes CASSFWENTGELFF.

The chain employs TRBV4-3 and TRBJ1-2, with D maybe TRBD1 (6 bases). The length of the CDR3 is 17 residues. The germline V gene encodes CDR1 LGHNA and CDR2 YSLEER. V lost 0 bases and J lost 4, with 18 bases in between. CDR3 DNA sequence: TGCGCCAGCAGCCAAGAGGGGGGGGGGGCGCAGAGCTATGGCTACACCTTC. Amino acid sequence: CASSQEGGGAQSYGYTF.

The chain uses TRBV19 and TRBJ1-1, with 7 nucleotides matching TRBD1. V lost 5 bases and J lost 4; bases outside the gene matches: 7. Germline-derived CDR1 and CDR2 are LNHDA and SQIVND (reference sequence). The CDR3 is 14 amino acids. CDR3 amino acids: CASSQGGSSTEAFF. CDR3 DNA: TGTGCCAGTAGTCAGGGGGGGAGTTCCACTGAAGCTTTCTTT.

The rearrangement links TRBV6-1 to TRBJ1-2; possibly TRBD1 for D (5 bases). The ends were cut back, 5 bases at V and 6 bases at J, with 10 bases in the middle. This CDR3 is 12 amino acids long. CDR1 MNHNS and CDR2 SASEGT come from the germline V gene. The CDR3 DNA follows: TGTGCCAGCAGTTATAGAGGGGATGGCTACACCTTC. Protein: CASSYRGDGYTF.

The V and J genes are TRBV4-2 and TRBJ2-5; no firm D call. The CDR3 is made up of 13 amino acids. Germline CDR1 and CDR2: LGHNA and YNFKEQ. V was cut by 3 bases and J by 5 bases, with 10 bases left in between. The CDR3 region is CASSQTLGETQYF. Written as DNA, the CDR3 is TGTGCCAGCAGCCAGACCTTGGGTGAGACCCAGTACTTC.

The V and J genes are TRBV27 and TRBJ1-3; D ambiguous. Germline V gene data show CDR1 as MNHEY and CDR2 as SMNVEV (reference sequence). Trimming took 10 bases from V and 4 from J, leaving 8 bases between them. CDR3 length equals 11 residues. The CDR3 bases are TGTGCCACCTTTGAGGGAAACACCATATATTTT. Translation: CATFEGNTIYF.

The V and J genes are TRBV9 and TRBJ2-1, with 13 bases aligning to TRBD2. The germline V gene has CDR1 SGDLS and CDR2 YYNGEE. With 3 bases clipped from V and 0 bases from J, the junction kept 3 bases outside the gene matches. The CDR3 spans 17 residues. CDR3 coding DNA: TGTGCCAGCAGCGAGAGACTAGCGGGAGGCTCCTACAATGAGCAGTTCTTC. It yields the protein CASSERLAGGSYNEQFF.

The chain combines TRBV5-1 with TRBJ1-4, with D possibly being TRBD1 (6 bases). The length of the CDR3 is 15 residues. Germline V gives CDR1 SGHRS, CDR2 YFSETQ. Trimming took 0 bases from V and 4 from J, leaving 10 bases between them. In nucleotides, the CDR3 is TGCGCCAGCAGCTTGGCGGGGGGCCATAATGAAAAACTGTTTTTT. Amino acids: CASSLAGGHNEKLFF.

V and J are TRBV19 and TRBJ1-5; 8 bases match TRBD1. The CDR3 has 15 amino acids. Germline values: CDR1 LNHDA, CDR2 SQIVND (reference sequence). Trimming at V came to 6 bases and at J to 0 bases, leaving 4 bases not matched to a gene. CDR3 region: CASSPDRGSNQPQHF. CDR3 in DNA: TGTGCCAGTAGCCCCGACAGGGGTAGCAATCAGCCCCAGCATTTT.

The chain couples TRBV4-1 to TRBJ1-5, with 10 bases fitting TRBD1. Germline V gene sequence: CDR1 MGHRA, CDR2 YSYEKL. J gave up 6 bases and V 3 bases, and 5 bases lay outside the gene matches. CDR3 length: 15 residues. This CDR3 reads CASSHKTGGGQPQHF. CDR3 in DNA: TGCGCCAGCAGCCACAAGACAGGGGGCGGTCAGCCCCAGCATTTT.

The chain links TRBV7-9 to TRBJ1-5; weak D call: TRBD1 (6 bases). V shed 3 bases and J shed 2 bases, with 11 bases lying between them. The CDR3 is made up of 15 amino acids. The V gene's germline CDR1 is SEHNR and CDR2 FQNEAQ (reference sequence). The CDR3 region has the DNA TGTGCCAGCAGCTTCGGTTCAGGGGGCAATCAGCCCCAGCATTTT. It yields the protein CASSFGSGGNQPQHF. Full variable domain (remainder filled in from reference TRBV7-9 and TRBJ1-5): DTGVSQNPRHKITKRGQNVTFRCDPISEHNRLYWYRQTLGQGPEFLTYFQNEAQLEKSRLLSDRFSAERPKGSFSTLEIQRTEQGDSAMYLCASSFGSGGNQPQHFGDGTRLSIL.

This sequence joins TRBV27 and TRBJ2-3; TRBD2 matches at 7 bases. CDR3 length equals 14 residues. Germline CDR1 reads MNHEY; CDR2 reads SMNVEV (reference sequence). With V trimmed by 5 bases and J by 6 bases, 8 bases remained unmatched. The CDR3 reads CASSPSSGWDTQYF. The CDR3 nucleotides are TGTGCCAGCAGTCCCTCTAGCGGATGGGATACGCAGTATTTT.

This clone has a handful of counts. The rearrangement joins TRBV11-3 to TRBJ1-3; a weak D match, TRBD1 (6 bases). The CDR3 covers 15 residues. The V gene's germline CDR1 is SGHNT and CDR2 YENEEA. Trimming removed 4 bases at V and 0 bases at J, with 10 bases between. This CDR3 is CASSSDSNSGNTIYF. The DNA for the CDR3 is TGTGCCAGCAGCTCGGACAGTAACTCTGGAAACACCATATATTTT.

This rearrangement joins TRBV4-2 to TRBJ2-7; 8 bases are shared with TRBD1. The CDR3 consists of 16 residues. In germline, CDR1 is LGHNA, CDR2 YNFKEQ. V shed 1 base and J 3 bases; nucleotides not matched to a gene: 8. The CDR3 reads CASSQGGRTGYYEQYF. The CDR3 coding sequence is TGTGCCAGCAGCCAAGGGGGTAGGACAGGGTACTACGAGCAGTACTTC.

There are a few counts of this clone. The gene calls are TRBV6-5 and TRBJ2-7; D possibly corresponds to TRBD2 (7 bases). V dropped 6 bases and J dropped 6 bases, with 15 bases sitting between them. Germline CDR1 is MNHEY and CDR2 is SVGAGI. There are 13 residues in the CDR3. The CDR3 DNA follows: TGTGCCAGCAGGGAAGGGGGGGGAACCGAGCAGTACTTC. Translated: CASREGGGTEQYF.